The entry below gives a single TCR beta chain sequence along with its context. The data were taken from a study of blood T cell repertoires in COVID-19. At the level of the study: T cells, B-cell-depleted T cells, or PBMCs supplied cDNA or gDNA.

The method was immunoSEQ multiplex PCR; TCRdb's version includes in-frame clones alone and lacks a portion of them. The sample gives 150,000 to 200,000 clones, about 91% of which show up once; 0.77% is in the top ten. The source of this sequence is a woman aged 18-29 years who had recovered from COVID-19. Sequencing used PBMCs or T cells enriched from blood (not recorded which).

For the CDR3, the DNA is TGTGCCAGTAGTTCCCTTATTCAGCCCCAGCATTTT. As protein: CASSSLIQPQHF. This chain joins TRBV19 and TRBJ1-5, with D uncertain. V lost 5 bases to trimming and J lost 6 bases, with 8 bases between them. CDR1 is LNHDA, CDR2 SQIVND, per germline (reference sequence). This CDR3 region has 12 residues.